This T cell receptor (beta chain) is drawn from a study of blood T cell repertoires in COVID-19. As for the study in general: Samples representing acute and convalescent COVID-19 were sourced from the United States, Italy and Spain. Nucleic acid was either cDNA or gDNA, and it came from T cells, B-cell-depleted T cells, or PBMCs.

As originally analysed: Reference gene primer amplification gave nucleated cell count estimates. Repertoires were generated with immunoSEQ multiplex PCR, while TCRdb's copy carries only in-frame clones and drops some. The V and J calls and clone size are taken from that table; D and trimming were inferred from the DNA. This sample has over 600,000 clones, with just under 90% found just once. The CDR3 runs 15 residues. CDR1 is SNHLY, CDR2 FYNNEI, per germline. The V gene end was trimmed by 7 bases and the J gene end by 5 bases; junction bases not matched to a gene: 10. This sequence originates from a young woman with acute or convalescent COVID-19. V is TRBV2 and J is TRBJ2-3, with 9 positions matching TRBD2. Sequenced sample: peripheral blood. The chain's CDR3 is CASKGSGGRIDTQYF. For the CDR3, the DNA is TGTGCCAGCAAAGGGAGCGGGGGGCGGATAGATACGCAGTATTTT.